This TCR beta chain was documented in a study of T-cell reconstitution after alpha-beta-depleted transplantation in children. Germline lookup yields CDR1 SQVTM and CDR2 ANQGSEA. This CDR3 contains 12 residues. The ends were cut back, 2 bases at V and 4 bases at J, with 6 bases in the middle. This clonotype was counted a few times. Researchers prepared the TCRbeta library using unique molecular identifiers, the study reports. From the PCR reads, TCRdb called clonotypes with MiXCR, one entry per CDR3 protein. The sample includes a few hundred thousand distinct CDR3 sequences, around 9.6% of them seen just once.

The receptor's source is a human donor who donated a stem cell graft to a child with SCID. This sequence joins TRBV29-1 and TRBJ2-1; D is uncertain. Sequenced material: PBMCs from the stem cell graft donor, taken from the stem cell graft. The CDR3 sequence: CSVEPAYNEQFF. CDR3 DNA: TGCAGCGTTGAACCGGCGTACAATGAGCAGTTCTTC.